This T cell receptor (beta chain) was profiled in a study of control samples from healthy donors and cancer patients. Germline CDR1 and CDR2: MDHEN and SYDVKM. The CDR3 is made up of 12 amino acids. V was pared by 8 bases and J by 6 bases, with 13 bases between. Assay: immunoSEQ multiplex PCR; the TCRdb copy retains only in-frame clones and omits some. The sample carries some 130,000 clones, roughly 92% recorded once. Sequences were obtained from blood. This rearrangement joins TRBV28 to TRBJ1-2; D is undetermined. This clonotype was sampled from a man aged 25-45 years in good health. CDR3 in amino acids: CASALGPDGYTF. CDR3 DNA: TGTGCCAGCGCCCTCGGCCCGGATGGCTACACCTTC.